This T cell receptor (beta chain) emerged from a study of regulatory T cells in long-lasting Graves disease. Arm-PCR of CDR3 regions and iRepertoire HTBI primers were used to build TCR beta libraries. As originally analysed: The study identified around 62 TRBV and some 15 TRBJ segments across samples. One entry per CDR3 protein results from TCRdb running MiXCR on the multiplex PCR reads. In this record, the V and J calls reflect TCRdb's handling and not the investigators' own analysis. Here the sample spans a few hundred thousand distinct CDR3 sequences, less than 25% being singletons. Indicated time point: persistent/refractory GD, antithyroid drugs over 5 years with positive TRAb. Generation of the TCR library employed RNA extracted from PBMCs. Broader study findings: The researchers studied only peripheral blood, not thyroid tissue.

This clonotype occurred many times. Antigen unknown. The specimen comprised peripheral blood mononuclear cells (PBMCs), sampled when the disease was refractory, from a patient treated with antithyroid drugs. The sequence derives from a female donor with Graves disease.

The CDR3: CSVEVGRGRDEKLFF. Written as DNA, the CDR3 is TGCAGCGTTGAAGTAGGGCGGGGGCGTGACGAAAAACTGTTTTTT. The V and J genes are TRBV29-1 and TRBJ1-4; tentatively, D is TRBD1 (6 bases). Trimming took off 1 base at V and 8 bases at J, with 17 bases between the two ends. Germline loops: CDR1 SQVTM, CDR2 ANQGSEA. This CDR3 has 15 amino acids.